This TCR beta chain was documented in a study of blood T cells in healthy people across ages. Trimming pared 0 bases from V and 15 bases from J, leaving 19 bases between. The CDR3 consists of 14 residues. Germline lookup yields CDR1 SGHRS and CDR2 YFSETQ. The second PCR ran about 6 to 12 cycles with a sample-barcoded 5' primer and J-beta primers. Researchers report that a template-switch adaptor with 12 random nucleotides tagged each cDNA molecule. No fewer than 3 million CDR3-containing paired-end reads came from each sample. TCRdb reanalysed the 5' RACE reads using MiXCR and keeps one entry per CDR3 protein. The table lists fewer than 800,000 distinct CDR3 sequences, under 25% of them singletons. Every sample had a minimum of 7 million PBMCs isolated. At least 6 micrograms of total RNA were extracted per sample.

The source is a man between 65 and 79 years old in good health. The sequenced material came from blood. This chain connects TRBV5-1 to TRBJ2-1, with D possibly being TRBD2 (5 bases). CDR3 sequence reads: CASSLEGLGGSLFF. The CDR3 coding sequence is TGCGCCAGCAGCTTGGAAGGGCTTGGAGGTAGTCTGTTCTTC. The full variable domain, completed using reference TRBV5-1 and TRBJ2-1, is KAGVTQTPRYLIKTRGQQVTLSCSPISGHRSVSWYQQTPGQGLQFLFEYFSETQRNKGNFPGRFSGRQFSNSRSEMNVSTLELGDSALYLCASSLEGLGGSLFFGPGTRLTVL.